The next 3 T cell receptor beta chains were all read from a single sample in a study of blood T cell repertoires in COVID-19. Clones were sequenced by immunoSEQ multiplex PCR, and TCRdb holds only the in-frame ones, with some missing. The repertoire holds a few hundred thousand clones, with around 85% as singletons. Sequencing used PBMCs or T cells enriched from blood (not recorded which). These TCRs come from a woman between 50 and 59 years old who had recovered from COVID-19.

V usage is TRBV7-9 and J usage is TRBJ1-5, with D tentatively TRBD1 (5 bases). CDR3 length: 14 amino acids. The V end was cut by 3 bases, the J end by 7 bases, with 13 bases between. The V gene's germline CDR1 is SEHNR and CDR2 FQNEAQ (reference sequence). The CDR3 sequence: CASSFGRVRQPQHF. In nucleotides, the CDR3 is TGTGCCAGCAGCTTCGGCAGGGTGAGACAGCCCCAGCATTTT.

The chain recombines TRBV5-1 with TRBJ1-3; 7 nucleotides match TRBD1. Unmatched junction bases numbered 15, after V lost 3 bases and J lost 0 bases. Germline CDR1 is SGHRS and CDR2 is YFSETQ. CDR3 length: 19 amino acids. The chain's CDR3 is CASSSAGTAPTGSGNTIYF. CDR3 nucleotides: TGCGCCAGCAGCTCAGCCGGGACAGCCCCTACAGGCTCTGGAAACACCATATATTTT.

This chain links TRBV28 with TRBJ1-5, with TRBD1 as a possible D gene (5 bases). V shed 6 bases and J shed 3 bases, with 12 bases lying between them. Looked up from germline, CDR1 is MDHEN and CDR2 is SYDVKM. The CDR3 contains 14 residues. CDR3 nucleotide sequence: TGTGCCAGCAGACAGACAGTAAACAATCAGCCCCAGCATTTT. This gives the protein CASRQTVNNQPQHF.